The rows below give T cell receptor beta chains drawn from one sample of a study of blood T cell repertoires in COVID-19. Clones were sequenced by immunoSEQ multiplex PCR, and TCRdb holds only the in-frame ones, with some missing. The table includes approximately 350,000 clones, about 83% detected once. Sequencing was carried out using peripheral blood. Receptor source: a man younger than 45 with active or convalescent COVID-19. Both conserved end residues are part of each CDR3. A D gene is named only where the DNA matches it firmly. Expanded clones get a size class; other rows say once, few or many, or leave the size out.

CDR3 protein	CDR3 DNA	clone size	V gene	D gene	J gene
CASSHLDSTDTQYF	TGTGCCAGCAGCCATTTGGACTCCACAGATACGCAGTATTTT	NA	TRBV3-1/TRBV3-2	NA	TRBJ2-3
CASSSGGTAPRNTIYF	TGTGCCAGCAGCTCCGGCGGCACGGCCCCACGGAACACCATATATTTT	NA	TRBV7-2	NA	TRBJ1-3
CATSDSARARRGAYNEQFF	TGTGCCACCAGTGATTCCGCAAGGGCGAGGCGGGGGGCTTACAATGAGCAGTTCTTC	NA	TRBV24-1	TRBD2	TRBJ2-1
CASSHSNQPQHF	TGTGCCAGCAGTCATAGCAATCAGCCCCAGCATTTT	few	TRBV5-6	NA	TRBJ1-5
CASSSLAGSTDTQYF	TGTGCCAGCAGTTCACTAGCGGGGAGCACAGATACGCAGTATTTT	NA	TRBV7-3	TRBD2	TRBJ2-3
CASSLAGVVGGYTF	TGTGCCAGCAGTTTAGCGGGGGTGGTTGGTGGCTACACCTTC	NA	TRBV28	NA	TRBJ1-2
CASRSTGGASGNTIYF	TGTGCCAGCAGGTCCACAGGGGGAGCCTCTGGAAACACCATATATTTT	NA	TRBV7-9	TRBD1	TRBJ1-3
CASSQDGAIGAQYF	TGCGCCAGCAGCCAAGATGGGGCTATTGGGGCCCAGTACTTC	NA	TRBV4-3	NA	TRBJ2-5
CASSVVGTGVSTEAFF	TGTGCCAGCAGCGTAGTGGGGACAGGGGTATCCACTGAAGCTTTCTTT	NA	TRBV9	TRBD1	TRBJ1-1
CASSPRVAASTDTQYF	TGTGCCAGCAGCCCCCGCGTAGCGGCTAGCACAGATACGCAGTATTTT	once	TRBV3-1/TRBV3-2	NA	TRBJ2-3
CASSGTRLGTGTEAFF	TGCGCCAGCAGCGGTACCAGGTTGGGCACGGGAACTGAAGCTTTCTTT	NA	TRBV5-1	NA	TRBJ1-1
CASSYFETGLYNEQFF	TGTGCCAGCAGTTACTTCGAGACAGGACTCTACAATGAGCAGTTCTTC	once	TRBV6-6	NA	TRBJ2-1
CASSWTGEVWRTNEKLFF	TGTGCCAGCAGTTGGACAGGGGAAGTATGGAGGACTAATGAAAAACTGTTTTTT	NA	TRBV27	TRBD1	TRBJ1-4
CASSEGGEVGAFF	TGTGCCAGCAGTGAAGGCGGGGAGGTAGGAGCTTTCTTT	once	TRBV2	NA	TRBJ1-1
CASSLAGGAREQYF	TGTGCCAGCAGCTTGGCCGGGGGGGCGCGGGAGCAGTACTTC	NA	TRBV5-5	TRBD2	TRBJ2-7
CASSYNSPNTEAFF	TGCGCCAGCAGCTACAACAGCCCGAACACTGAAGCTTTCTTT	NA	TRBV5-1	NA	TRBJ1-1
CASSSWLAGLTDTQYF	TGTGCCAGCAGCTCTTGGCTAGCGGGGCTCACAGATACGCAGTATTTT	NA	TRBV7-2	TRBD2	TRBJ2-3
CASSQDKGRGEKLFF	TGCGCCAGCAGCCAAGATAAGGGGAGGGGTGAAAAACTGTTTTTT	once	TRBV4-3	NA	TRBJ1-4
CASSQGSGVNTEAFF	TGCGCCAGCAGCCAAGGGTCAGGTGTGAACACTGAAGCTTTCTTT	NA	TRBV4-1	NA	TRBJ1-1
CASSVAGQGASSSGNTIYF	TGTGCCAGCAGCGTAGCGGGACAGGGGGCCTCAAGCTCTGGAAACACCATATATTTT	NA	TRBV9	TRBD1	TRBJ1-3
CASSVGYGRAYNEQFF	TGTGCCAGCAGCGTAGGGTACGGGAGGGCCTACAATGAGCAGTTCTTC	NA	TRBV9	TRBD2	TRBJ2-1
CAWSEGGMNEQFF	TGTGCCTGGAGTGAAGGGGGTATGAATGAGCAGTTCTTC	NA	TRBV30	NA	TRBJ2-1
CASKLGLAGPDTQYF	TGTGCCAGCAAATTGGGGCTAGCGGGGCCGGATACGCAGTATTTT	NA	TRBV28	TRBD2	TRBJ2-3
CASSPPGIDGREKLFF	TGTGCCAGCTCACCCCCCGGGATAGACGGGCGCGAAAAACTGTTTTTT	NA	TRBV18	NA	TRBJ1-4
CASSVGDRSNALGYTF	TGTGCCAGCAGCGTAGGCGACAGGTCCAACGCCTTGGGCTACACCTTC	NA	TRBV9	NA	TRBJ1-2
CASSLGGGRYRRQYF	TGTGCCAGCAGCTTAGGCGGGGGGCGTTACCGCCGACAGTATTTT	once	TRBV7-9	TRBD2	TRBJ2-3
CASSQDTSSGANVLTF	TGCGCCAGCAGCCAAGACACCAGCTCTGGGGCCAACGTCCTGACTTTC	NA	TRBV4-3	NA	TRBJ2-6
CASSPNSAKGDTQYF	TGTGCCAGCAGCCCCAATAGCGCAAAGGGTGATACGCAGTATTTT	NA	TRBV7-9	NA	TRBJ2-3
CASSQVAAGGSYNEQFF	TGTGCCAGCAGCCAAGTAGCAGCGGGGGGCTCCTACAATGAGCAGTTCTTC	NA	TRBV3-1/TRBV3-2	TRBD2	TRBJ2-1
CASSPLIPGGTSGNTIYF	TGTGCCAGCTCACCACTAATCCCAGGGGGGACCTCTGGAAACACCATATATTTT	NA	TRBV18	TRBD1	TRBJ1-3
CASSVAPPGTVNEKLFF	TGCGCCAGCAGCGTAGCCCCTCCCGGGACAGTGAATGAAAAACTGTTTTTT	NA	TRBV5-1	TRBD1	TRBJ1-4
CASTAGRGNTEAFF	TGTGCCAGCACCGCGGGGAGGGGGAACACTGAAGCTTTCTTT	NA	TRBV5-4	NA	TRBJ1-1
CASSPGLALGDEQFF	TGTGCCAGCAGCCCGGGACTAGCTCTGGGGGATGAGCAGTTCTTC	NA	TRBV28	TRBD2	TRBJ2-1
CASTPGGRGGYTF	TGTGCCAGCACCCCGGGGGGACGGGGCGGCTACACCTTC	NA	TRBV9	NA	TRBJ1-2
CASSFNRGPEAFF	TGTGCCAGCAGCTTTAACAGGGGACCTGAAGCTTTCTTT	NA	TRBV11-2	TRBD1	TRBJ1-1
CASSPLDRGGNEQYF	TGTGCCAGCAGTCCCTTAGACAGGGGCGGCAACGAGCAGTACTTC	NA	TRBV28	TRBD1	TRBJ2-7
CASSSRQGTEAFF	TGTGCCAGCAGCTCTAGACAGGGGACTGAAGCTTTCTTT	NA	TRBV7-2	TRBD1	TRBJ1-1
CASSLGDTIYF	TGTGCCAGCTCCCTTGGAGACACCATATATTTT	few	TRBV18	NA	TRBJ1-3
CASRPTGAGDQPQHF	TGTGCCAGTAGACCGACAGGGGCGGGAGATCAGCCCCAGCATTTT	once	TRBV19	TRBD1	TRBJ1-5
CASSLLGTSGRMTEQFF	TGTGCCAGCAGCTTACTGGGGACTAGCGGGAGAATGACTGAGCAGTTCTTC	NA	TRBV7-8	TRBD2	TRBJ2-1
CASSLATIGTGSSYEQYF	TGTGCCAGCAGCTTAGCAACAATTGGGACAGGGAGCTCCTACGAGCAGTACTTC	NA	TRBV7-2	TRBD1	TRBJ2-7
CASSIQREPQHF	TGTGCCAGTAGTATCCAGCGGGAGCCCCAGCATTTT	NA	TRBV19	NA	TRBJ1-5